The clone carrying this T cell receptor (beta chain) was detected only a few times. With V trimmed by 8 bases and J by 4 bases, 9 bases remained unmatched. The CDR3 is made up of 16 amino acids. The V gene's germline CDR1 is SEHNR and CDR2 FQNEAQ (reference sequence). Both 60 Vbeta primers and 13 Jbeta primers went into the PCR. This table comes from immunoSEQ multiplex PCR, and its TCRdb copy is limited to in-frame clones, with some not included. The sample records some 210,000 clones, 75% to 90% being singletons. This sample was taken from a study of cytomegalovirus exposure and HLA in healthy donors.

Source material: PBMCs. This chain uses TRBV7-9 with TRBJ2-3; TRBD2 aligns across 13 bases. This receptor was taken from a man aged 30 to 39 in good health and CMV-seronegative. Here the CDR3 reads CASLPGTSGIADTQYF. CDR3 DNA: TGTGCCAGCTTACCCGGGACTAGCGGGATCGCAGATACGCAGTATTTT. The whole variable domain, filled in from reference TRBV7-9 and TRBJ2-3, reads DTGVSQNPRHKITKRGQNVTFRCDPISEHNRLYWYRQTLGQGPEFLTYFQNEAQLEKSRLLSDRFSAERPKGSFSTLEIQRTEQGDSAMYLCASLPGTSGIADTQYFGPGTRLTVL.